What follows is one T cell receptor beta chain and its context. This clonotype was recorded many times. The specificity of this receptor is unknown. Within one base of it there is no much larger clone, and no base qualities were kept. Trimming accounts for 6 bases at V and 0 bases at J, while the number of junction bases matched to no gene is 1. Measured from the cysteine to the phenylalanine, the CDR3 is 14 residues long. The only DNA kept is the CDR3, 42 bases in frame from the first base. As encoded in the germline V gene, CDR1 is SNHLY while CDR2 is FYNNEI. This sample is part of a study of early T cells in non-severe SARS-CoV-2 infection (dated by TCRdb to 2020 to 2023). Regarding the complete study: TCR sequencing used bulk RNA from unsorted whole blood, so alpha and beta chains could not be paired.

The paper's findings and limits, for the study overall: Matching against VDJdb was skewed toward anti-spike CD8 responses, likely underestimated virus-specific expansions, and missed private and CD4 specificities.

This was a case-control study nested in a cohort of healthcare workers in London, UK, who had nasopharyngeal swab PCR tests and blood samples taken every week. Healthcare workers were enrolled in the week of the UK lockdown, from 23 to 31 March 2020, and were followed every week for up to roughly 15 weeks. The library relied on 5' RACE. The sequencer was a NextSeq 500. Unique molecular identifiers were attached to individual cDNA molecules in the TCR library protocol so that sequencing error and PCR bias could be corrected. Both TCR alpha and beta chains were sequenced, and tight co-correlation was observed between alpha and beta sequence abundances in each sample. The original methods were these. Decombinator V4 was used to perform V gene, J gene and CDR3 annotation of TCR sequences. Expanded TCRs were defined as changing significantly between any two time points under a Poisson model with p below 0.0001. TCR abundances were normalised to the total number of TCRs sequenced per sample and were expressed as counts per million. TRAV1-2 paired with TRAJ12, TRAJ20 or TRAJ33 defined MAIT TCRs, while TRAV10 paired with TRAJ18 defined iNKT TCRs. VDJdb, accessed on 1 November 2021, was searched for TCRs annotated for CMV, EBV and SARS-CoV-2, and TCRs annotated for more than one antigen were excluded. The public reads were quality trimmed at Q25 with fastp and then assembled into clones with MiXCR by TCRdb, keeping productive beta chains. CDR3 protein sequences are deduplicated, and each keeps its most common genes and DNA. The authors' filters were not applied to this entry. The sample table lists tens of thousands of distinct CDR3 sequences, 12% of them with a count of one. Together, the top ten hold about a sixth of the sample.

The clonotype comes from an adult who was a healthcare worker with PCR-confirmed SARS-CoV-2 infection or an uninfected control (not recorded which). The sequence joins TRBV2 to TRBJ2-7, and TRBD1 aligns with 11 junction nucleotides. Source material: whole blood. At the DNA level, the sequence is TGTGCCAGCAGGGGGACAGGGGGCTCCTACGAGCAGTACTTC. This yields the protein CASRGTGGSYEQYF. With the portions outside the CDR3 filled from the reference TRBV2 and TRBJ2-7 genes, the complete variable region becomes EPEVTQTPSHQVTQMGQEVILRCVPISNHLYFYWYRQILGQKVEFLVSFYNNEISEKSEIFDDQFSVERPDGSNFTLKIRSTKLEDSAMYFCASRGTGGSYEQYFGPGTRLTVT.